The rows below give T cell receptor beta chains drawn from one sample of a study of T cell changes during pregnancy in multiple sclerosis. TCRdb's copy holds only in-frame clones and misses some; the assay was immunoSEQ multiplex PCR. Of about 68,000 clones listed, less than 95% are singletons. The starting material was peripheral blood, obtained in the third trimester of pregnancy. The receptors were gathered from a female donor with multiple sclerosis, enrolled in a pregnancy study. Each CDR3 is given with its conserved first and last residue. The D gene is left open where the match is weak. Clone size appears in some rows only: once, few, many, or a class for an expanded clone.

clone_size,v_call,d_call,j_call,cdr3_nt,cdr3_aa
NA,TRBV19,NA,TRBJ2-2,TGTGCCAGTAGTACAACAGGGGGGGAGCTGTTTTTT,CASSTTGGELFF
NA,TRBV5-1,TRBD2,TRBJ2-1,TGCGCCAGCAGCTTAGCGGGAGTAGACAATGAGCAGTTCTTC,CASSLAGVDNEQFF
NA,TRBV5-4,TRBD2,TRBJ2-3,TGTGCCAGCAGCCCCCCCAGGGGACTAGCGATCCCGGGGGGCACAGATACGCAGTATTTT,CASSPPRGLAIPGGTDTQYF
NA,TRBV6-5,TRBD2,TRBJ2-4,TGTGCCAGCACCCCGAGGGACTACCCAAACATTCAGTACTTC,CASTPRDYPNIQYF
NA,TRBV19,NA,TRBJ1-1,TGTGCCAGTAGTATAGACAGGGACACTGAAGCTTTCTTT,CASSIDRDTEAFF
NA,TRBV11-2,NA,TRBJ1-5,TGTGCCAGCAGCTTAGAAAGCGGCCGGAGAGGCAATCAGCCCCAGCATTTT,CASSLESGRRGNQPQHF
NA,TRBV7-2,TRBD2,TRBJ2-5,TGTGCCAGCAGCTTAAGTCGGGGGGGCCCCCCAGAGACCCAGTACTTC,CASSLSRGGPPETQYF
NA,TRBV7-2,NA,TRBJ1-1,TGTGCCAGCAGCTTACAATTGAGAGCCGAAGCTTTCTTT,CASSLQLRAEAFF
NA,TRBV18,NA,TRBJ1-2,TGTGCCAGCTCACCGATAATCCGGTATAACTATGGCTACACCTTC,CASSPIIRYNYGYTF
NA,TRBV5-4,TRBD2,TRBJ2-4,TGTGCCAGCAGCTTTTCGGGCGGGGGAAAAACCATTCAGTACTTC,CASSFSGGGKTIQYF
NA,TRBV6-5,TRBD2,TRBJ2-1,TGTGCCAGCAGTTACTCGAGCGGGGCCCACAATGAGCAGTTCTTC,CASSYSSGAHNEQFF
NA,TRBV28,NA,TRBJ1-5,TGTGCCAGCAGTCCACCGGGCAATCAGCCCCAGCATTTT,CASSPPGNQPQHF
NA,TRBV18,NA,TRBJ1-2,TGTGCCAGCTCACCAGACATGAGCTATGGCTACACCTTC,CASSPDMSYGYTF
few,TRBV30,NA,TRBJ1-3,TGTGCCTGGACTGACAGGACGGGCGTTCACACCATATATTTT,CAWTDRTGVHTIYF
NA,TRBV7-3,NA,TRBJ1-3,TGTGCCAGCAGCACAGGGTCGTCCGGAAACACCATATATTTT,CASSTGSSGNTIYF
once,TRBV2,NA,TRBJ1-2,TGTGCCAGCAGGACAGGCGACTATGGCTACACCTTC,CASRTGDYGYTF
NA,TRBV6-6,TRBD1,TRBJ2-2,TGTGCCAGCACCAACCGGGACAGACTAACCGGGGAGCTGTTTTTT,CASTNRDRLTGELFF
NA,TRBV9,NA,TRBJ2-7,TGTGCCAGCAGCGTAGGAACGGGAGAGCAGTACTTC,CASSVGTGEQYF
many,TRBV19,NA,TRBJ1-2,TGTGCCAGTAGTATGTCATACGGGGTCAGCTATGGCTACACCTTC,CASSMSYGVSYGYTF
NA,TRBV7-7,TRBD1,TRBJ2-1,TGTGCCAGCAGCCCAAGGACAGGGCTGCTGAATGAGCAGTTCTTC,CASSPRTGLLNEQFF